These 14 T cell receptor beta chains came from one sample sequenced in a study of shared clonotypes between healthy human individuals. TCRdb keeps only in-frame clones here, not all; method: immunoSEQ multiplex PCR. The sample yields approximately 980,000 clones, approximately 80% seen once. Sequenced sample: memory CD4+ T cells sorted from blood. Noted subset: CD45RA-negative fraction. Every receptor here comes from a young man in good health.

CDR3 sequence reads: CASNLDFISYEQYF. CDR3 nucleotides: TGTGCCAGCAATTTGGACTTTATCTCCTACGAGCAGTACTTC. The V and J genes are TRBV6-1 and TRBJ2-7, with a possible D match to TRBD2 (5 bases). Germline V gene sequence: CDR1 MNHNS, CDR2 SASEGT. This CDR3 comprises 14 residues. The germline V and J ends were trimmed by 7 bases and 0 bases, with 13 bases remaining between them.

The V gene is TRBV27, the J gene TRBJ1-1, with 7 bases identical to TRBD1. The CDR3 has 14 amino acids. In germline, CDR1 is MNHEY, CDR2 SMNVEV (reference sequence). V shed 4 bases, J shed 12 bases, and the junction held 14 bases outside the gene matches. Written as DNA, the CDR3 is TGTGCCAGCAGTTCGGGACAGCGAGGGGGCAAAACTTTCTTT. This translates into CASSSGQRGGKTFF.

The DNA for the CDR3 is TGTGCCAGAAGCGAGGGAGTGGCCAGCTCTGGGGCCAACGTCCTGACTTTC. This codes for CARSEGVASSGANVLTF. The chain is built from TRBV5-3 and TRBJ2-6; weak D call: TRBD2 (5 bases). TRBV5-3 is an ORF, and what it does is uncertain. V was cut by 4 bases and J by 0 bases, with 14 bases left in between. The CDR3 loop spans 17 amino acids.

The rearrangement uses TRBV6-1 and TRBJ2-1; D possibly matches TRBD1 or TRBD2 (5 bases each). Deletions cut 6 bases from V and 6 bases from J, with 15 bases between. The length of the CDR3 is 14 residues. Per germline, CDR1 MNHNS and CDR2 SASEGT. DNA for the CDR3: TGTGCCAGCAGCCGGGGCGGCTCCAGCAATGAGCAGTTCTTC. Encoded protein: CASSRGGSSNEQFF.

V gene TRBV7-2 combines with J gene TRBJ1-5; no clear D. Germline CDR1 and CDR2: SGHTA and FQGNSA. V lost 5 bases, J lost 0 bases, and 11 bases lay in between. The CDR3 is made up of 15 amino acids. In DNA form, the CDR3 reads TGTGCCAGCAGCGTAGGCACTTATAGCAATCAGCCCCAGCATTTT. This gives the protein CASSVGTYSNQPQHF.

This clone was observed a few times. The chain carries TRBV5-1 and TRBJ1-6; the match to TRBD1 covers 9 bases. CDR3 length: 18 amino acids. V shed 4 bases and J 2 bases; nucleotides not matched to a gene: 10. Germline CDR1 is SGHRS and CDR2 is YFSETQ. This CDR3 reads CASSKGQGPAAYNSPLHF. The CDR3 DNA sequence: TGCGCCAGCAGCAAAGGACAGGGGCCCGCGGCCTATAATTCACCCCTCCACTTT.

This sequence joins TRBV9 and TRBJ1-6; D remains ambiguous. V lost 2 bases to trimming and J lost 0 bases, with 6 bases between them. Germline V lookup: CDR1 SGDLS, CDR2 YYNGEE. This CDR3 region has 15 residues. The CDR3: CASSVPASYNSPLHF. The CDR3 DNA is TGTGCCAGCAGCGTCCCAGCCTCCTATAATTCACCCCTCCACTTT.

This rearrangement joins TRBV5-6 to TRBJ1-2, with 7 bases matching TRBD1. J was trimmed by 10 bases and V by 1 base; bases with no gene match: 16. The CDR3 is 16 residues long. The germline V gene has CDR1 SGHDT and CDR2 YYEEEE. Here the CDR3 DNA reads TGTGCCAGCAGCTTGCGGGGCCCCAGGGGGTTCTTAGACTACACCTTC. Amino acids: CASSLRGPRGFLDYTF. The full variable domain, its missing parts supplied by reference TRBV5-6 and TRBJ1-2, is DAGVTQSPTHLIKTRGQQVTLRCSPKSGHDTVSWYQQALGQGPQFIFQYYEEEERQRGNFPDRFSGHQFPNYSSELNVNALLLGDSALYLCASSLRGPRGFLDYTFGSGTRLTVV.

The V and J genes are TRBV6-5 and TRBJ2-1; D not resolved. Germline V lookup: CDR1 MNHEY, CDR2 SVGAGI. V dropped 5 bases and J dropped 0 bases, with 11 bases sitting between them. The CDR3 extends over 15 amino acids. CDR3 nucleotides: TGTGCCAGCAGTAGGTACGGGCGCTCCTACAATGAGCAGTTCTTC. As protein: CASSRYGRSYNEQFF.

V usage is TRBV7-9 and J usage is TRBJ1-6, with D possibly matching TRBD1 (6 bases). The CDR3 covers 17 residues. Germline V lookup: CDR1 SEHNR, CDR2 FQNEAQ (reference sequence). The V and J ends lost 1 base and 6 bases respectively, with 16 bases between them. CDR3: CASSLVGRGAGNSPLHF. The CDR3, as DNA: TGTGCCAGCAGCTTAGTGGGCAGGGGCGCCGGTAATTCACCCCTCCACTTT.

The table lists this clone with a count of one. CDR3 protein: CATARTSGVPGTDTQYF. The DNA for the CDR3 is TGTGCCACCGCCCGGACTAGCGGGGTCCCGGGCACAGATACGCAGTATTTT. This chain connects TRBV10-3 to TRBJ2-3; 12 bases agree with TRBD2. The length of the CDR3 is 17 residues. Trimming took 10 bases from V and 1 from J; bases not matched to a gene: 12. Germline V gene lookup returns CDR1 ENHRY and CDR2 SYGVKD.

In this sample, this clone turned up a few times. This chain joins TRBV5-1 and TRBJ2-1; 9 nucleotides line up with TRBD1. This CDR3 has 16 amino acids. CDR1 is SGHRS, CDR2 YFSETQ, per germline. V gave up 4 bases and J gave up 0 bases; unmatched junction bases: 5. CDR3 loop: CASSHGQGSSYNEQFF. The CDR3 DNA follows: TGCGCCAGCAGCCACGGACAGGGGAGCTCCTACAATGAGCAGTTCTTC.

This chain connects TRBV18 to TRBJ2-7; 9 nucleotides match TRBD1. The CDR3 consists of 14 residues. V shed 0 bases and J 5 bases; nucleotides not matched to a gene: 2. Germline loops: CDR1 KGHSH, CDR2 LQKENI. Written as DNA, the CDR3 is TGTGCCAGCTCACCACCAACAGGGGGCAACGAGCAGTACTTC. As protein: CASSPPTGGNEQYF. The full variable domain, its missing parts supplied by reference TRBV18 and TRBJ2-7, is NAGVMQNPRHLVRRRGQEARLRCSPMKGHSHVYWYRQLPEEGLKFMVYLQKENIIDESGMPKERFSAEFPKEGPSILRIQQVVRGDSAAYFCASSPPTGGNEQYFGPGTRLTVT.

The gene calls are TRBV19 and TRBJ2-6; perhaps TRBD1 as D (6 bases). The CDR3 extends over 17 amino acids. V dropped 2 bases and J dropped 0 bases, with 11 bases sitting between them. Germline CDR1 is LNHDA and CDR2 is SQIVND (reference sequence). CDR3 residues: CASSIQGTTSGANVLTF. CDR3 DNA: TGTGCCAGTAGTATACAGGGGACCACCTCTGGGGCCAACGTCCTGACTTTC.